One T cell receptor (beta chain) is described in this entry. Its specificity is unknown. The CDR3 has 14 amino acids. Germline loops: CDR1 SQVTM, CDR2 ANQGSEA. The junction had 12 bases not matched to a gene; V was cut back by 5 bases and J by 7 bases. This record belongs to a study of OX40 agonist ivuxolimab in advanced cancers. Study overall: A diagnosis of hepatocellular carcinoma, melanoma, renal cell or head and neck cancer was present in dose-escalation patients. Three patients got partial responses; one had hepatocellular carcinoma and two had cutaneous melanoma. Study conclusions and caveats: Also present in some nonresponders was a low level of normalized T-cell clonal expansion. CD8+ T cells (on average) carried more expanded clones than CD4+ T cells.

Profiling relied on immunoSEQ multiplex PCR, and the TCRdb table lists in-frame clones only, not all of them. This sample yields about 63,000 clones, of which 70% to 80% are seen a single time; 1.5% to 2% belongs to the top ten. The chain recombines TRBV29-1 with TRBJ2-7; 9 positions match TRBD2. This specimen was CD4+ or CD8+ T cells sorted from blood, taken in a trial of the OX40 agonist ivuxolimab. The origin of this receptor is an adult with an advanced solid tumor such as melanoma, head and neck, liver or kidney cancer. For the CDR3, the DNA is TGCAGCGTTCTATTAGCGGGGGCGAGAGGGGAGCAGTACTTC. This translates into CSVLLAGARGEQYF.